A selection of T cell receptor beta chains follows, all from one sample in a study of early T cells in non-severe SARS-CoV-2 infection. TCRdb reanalysed the 5' RACE reads using MiXCR and keeps one entry per CDR3 protein. The sample comprises approximately 74,000 distinct CDR3 sequences, 11% to 15% of which are singletons, and around 9.9% rests with the top ten. What was sequenced was whole blood. Receptors were obtained from an adult who was a healthcare worker with PCR-confirmed SARS-CoV-2 infection or an uninfected control (not recorded which). CDR3s include the opening cysteine and the closing phenylalanine or tryptophan. Fields, in order: D gene, J gene, V gene, clone size, CDR3 protein, CDR3 DNA. A D gene is named only where the DNA matches it firmly. The size field is filled for only some rows; it gives once, few, many or a size class.

TRBD2	TRBJ2-5	TRBV5-1	few	CASSSLGLAGAFQETQYF	TGCGCCAGCAGCTCCCTGGGACTAGCGGGGGCCTTCCAAGAGACCCAGTACTTC
.	TRBJ2-7	TRBV3-1	.	CASSQMSLGEEQYF	TGTGCCAGCAGCCAAATGAGTCTCGGGGAAGAGCAGTACTTC
TRBD1	TRBJ1-1	TRBV5-1	.	CASSSGTAQNTEAFF	TGCGCCAGCAGCTCGGGGACAGCCCAGAACACTGAAGCTTTCTTT
.	TRBJ1-1	TRBV6-2/TRBV6-3	once	CASAPPGGEAFF	TGTGCCAGCGCCCCCCCGGGGGGTGAAGCTTTCTTT
.	TRBJ1-2	TRBV5-5	.	CASSLRDGYGYTF	TGTGCCAGCAGCTTGAGGGACGGCTATGGCTACACCTTC
TRBD1	TRBJ2-6	TRBV6-6	.	CASSSAGTGSGANVLTF	TGTGCCAGCAGTTCAGCCGGGACAGGTTCTGGGGCCAACGTCCTGACTTTC
.	TRBJ1-5	TRBV7-9	many	CASSLTNSNQPQHF	TGTGCCAGCAGCCTCACCAATAGCAATCAGCCCCAGCATTTT
.	TRBJ1-2	TRBV6-6	.	CASSYAAGYTF	TGTGCCAGCAGTTACGCAGCGGGCTACACCTTC
.	TRBJ1-5	TRBV28	.	CASITSGGGEPQHF	TGTGCCAGCATAACTAGCGGGGGAGGGGAGCCCCAGCATTTT
.	TRBJ2-1	TRBV3-1	.	CASSQETGASNEQFF	TGTGCCAGCAGCCAAGAGACGGGGGCGAGCAATGAGCAGTTCTTC
.	TRBJ2-3	TRBV12-3/TRBV12-4	many	CASSRPGLTPDTQYF	TGTGCCAGCAGCAGGCCGGGACTCACCCCCGATACGCAGTATTTT
.	TRBJ1-4	TRBV11-3	few	CASSLQVNEKLFF	TGTGCCAGCAGCTTACAGGTTAATGAAAAACTGTTTTTT
.	TRBJ2-3	TRBV11-2	.	CASSLAGIDTQYF	TGTGCCAGCAGCTTAGCGGGGATTGATACGCAGTATTTT
.	TRBJ2-2	TRBV6-1	many	CASSGGQFSTGELFF	TGTGCCAGCAGCGGGGGACAGTTTAGCACCGGGGAGCTGTTTTTT
.	TRBJ1-3	TRBV7-3	few	CASSPHAGNTIYF	TGTGCCAGCAGCCCACACGCAGGAAACACCATATATTTT
TRBD1	TRBJ2-6	TRBV14	few	CASSLRTGGSGANVLTF	TGTGCCAGCAGCCTCCGTACAGGGGGCTCTGGGGCCAACGTCCTGACTTTC
.	TRBJ2-3	TRBV7-2	.	CASSIVGRDTQYF	TGTGCCAGCAGCATCGTGGGGAGAGATACGCAGTATTTT
.	TRBJ2-3	TRBV30	.	CAWSAANTDTQYF	TGTGCCTGGTCCGCGGCGAACACAGATACGCAGTATTTT
.	TRBJ2-1	TRBV7-2	.	CASSEYNEQFF	TGTGCCAGCAGTGAGTACAATGAGCAGTTCTTC
TRBD2	TRBJ2-1	TRBV28	many	CASSPNRGGLDNEQFF	TGTGCCAGCAGTCCTAACCGGGGGGGGTTAGACAATGAGCAGTTCTTC
.	TRBJ1-2	TRBV27	few	CASSLLGQGYGYTF	TGTGCCAGCAGTTTGTTGGGCCAGGGGTATGGCTACACCTTC
.	TRBJ2-1	TRBV6-6	.	CASSSSTRDTSRGFF	TGTGCCAGCAGTTCCAGCACCCGGGACACTTCACGGGGGTTCTTC
.	TRBJ2-3	TRBV10-3	few	CAISDGPGTDTQYF	TGTGCCATCAGTGATGGCCCCGGGACAGATACGCAGTATTTT
TRBD2	TRBJ2-5	TRBV11-1	.	CASSLTGLEETQYF	TGTGCCAGCAGCTTGACGGGACTAGAAGAGACCCAGTACTTC
.	TRBJ2-7	TRBV2	few	CASTRQGVPYEQYF	TGTGCCAGCACTCGCCAAGGAGTACCCTACGAGCAGTACTTC
.	TRBJ2-3	TRBV5-6	many	CASSQGMGGTTDTQYF	TGTGCCAGCAGCCAGGGGATGGGGGGGACCACAGATACGCAGTATTTT
TRBD1	TRBJ1-5	TRBV18	.	CASSLDRGTEPQHF	TGTGCCAGCTCACTTGACAGGGGGACGGAGCCCCAGCATTTT
.	TRBJ2-5	TRBV18	.	CASSRRGETQYF	TGTGCCAGCTCACGGCGGGGAGAGACCCAGTACTTC
.	TRBJ1-2	TRBV5-6	few	CATNPGGGFAGYTF	TGTGCCACCAACCCTGGGGGCGGGTTTGCTGGCTACACCTTC
.	TRBJ1-1	TRBV10-1	.	CASSPNMNTEAFF	TGCGCCAGCAGTCCAAATATGAACACTGAAGCTTTCTTT
TRBD1	TRBJ2-3	TRBV29-1	few	CSVDGTGDTDTQYF	TGCAGCGTTGACGGGACAGGGGACACAGATACGCAGTATTTT
.	TRBJ1-2	TRBV9	.	CASSVVPTGNYGYTF	TGTGCCAGCAGCGTAGTACCCACAGGGAACTATGGCTACACCTTC
TRBD1	TRBJ2-7	TRBV12-3/TRBV12-4	few	CASSPRDSSYEQYF	TGTGCCAGCAGTCCCCGGGACAGCTCCTACGAGCAGTACTTC
.	TRBJ2-3	TRBV5-1	many	CASSFGDTQYF	TGTGCCAGCAGTTTTGGAGATACGCAGTATTTT
TRBD1	TRBJ1-2	TRBV20-1	few	CSARDQGGNYGYTF	TGCAGTGCTAGAGATCAAGGGGGCAACTATGGCTACACCTTC
.	TRBJ2-4	TRBV20-1	few	CSAPGHINIQYF	TGCAGTGCCCCGGGACATATAAACATTCAGTACTTC